The text below deals with one T cell receptor (beta chain). The antigen remains unidentified. CDR3 length equals 13 residues. Per the germline V gene, CDR1 is SGHTA and CDR2 is FQGNSA. The V end was cut by 2 bases, the J end by 5 bases, with 7 bases between. These data come from a study of cytomegalovirus exposure and HLA in healthy donors. In the study overall: Ancestry clustering placed roughly four fifths of 350 to 500 genotyped donors in the Caucasian-associated cluster. General study results and limits: Most observed TCR sequences were rare, whereas some public TCRs were detected in many donors. Further analysis was carried out later, and it showed several of the most significant clusters appearing linked to common viral pathogens. In a later analysis, at a false discovery rate of 0.05, 16,951 TCR beta sequences matched HLA alleles.

Use of 60 Vbeta and 13 Jbeta primers characterized the PCR. Assay: immunoSEQ multiplex PCR; the TCRdb copy retains only in-frame clones and omits some. This table has about 100,000 clones, over 65% appearing once. The rearrangement joins TRBV7-2 to TRBJ1-5; no definite D call. The sequenced sample was PBMCs. The origin of this receptor is a woman between 40 and 50 years old in good health and CMV-seropositive. The CDR3 coding sequence is TGTGCCAGCAGCTTATATTCGGATCAGCCCCAGCATTTT. Encoded protein: CASSLYSDQPQHF. Variable domain in full (rest from reference TRBV7-2 and TRBJ1-5): GAGVSQSPSNKVTEKGKDVELRCDPISGHTALYWYRQSLGQGLEFLIYFQGNSAPDKSGLPSDRFSAERTGGSVSTLTIQRTQQEDSAVYLCASSLYSDQPQHFGDGTRLSIL.